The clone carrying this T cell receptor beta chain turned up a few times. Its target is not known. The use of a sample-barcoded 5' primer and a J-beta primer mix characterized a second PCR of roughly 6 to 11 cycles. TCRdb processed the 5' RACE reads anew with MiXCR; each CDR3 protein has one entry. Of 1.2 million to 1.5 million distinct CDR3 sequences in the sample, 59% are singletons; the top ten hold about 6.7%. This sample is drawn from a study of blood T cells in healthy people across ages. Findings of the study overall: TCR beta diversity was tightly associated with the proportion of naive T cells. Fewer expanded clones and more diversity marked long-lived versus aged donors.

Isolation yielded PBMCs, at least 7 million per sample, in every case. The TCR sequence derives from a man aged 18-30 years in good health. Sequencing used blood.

CDR3 nucleotides: TGCAGTGCTAGCCCGAGACAGAGATATGGCTACACCTTC. Translating it yields CSASPRQRYGYTF. The chain links TRBV20-1 to TRBJ1-2, with D tentatively TRBD1 (5 bases). Germline assignment: CDR1 DFQATT and CDR2 SNEGSKA (reference sequence). There are 13 residues in the CDR3. Trimming removed 3 bases from V and 5 bases from J, with 13 bases in between.